This T cell receptor (beta chain) derives from a study of blood T cells in healthy people across ages. Using a J-beta primer mix together with a sample-barcoded 5' primer, a second PCR was run for roughly 6 to 12 cycles. Each cDNA molecule was tagged by a template-switch adaptor with 12 random nucleotides. TCRdb re-called the 5' RACE reads through MiXCR, storing one row per CDR3 protein. The sample has around 1,800,000 distinct CDR3 sequences, 39% seen once. The germline CDR1 and CDR2 sequences are SGHTA and FQGNSA. The CDR3 consists of 15 residues. The junction had 5 bases not matched to a gene; V was cut back by 1 base and J by 4 bases.

V usage is TRBV7-2 and J usage is TRBJ2-7, with TRBD1 identical over 9 bases. Sequences were obtained from blood. The TCR originated in a human donor in good health. The CDR3 nucleotides are TGTGCCAGCAGCTTAGGGACAGGGGAGGAGTACGAGCAGTACTTC. It translates to CASSLGTGEEYEQYF.